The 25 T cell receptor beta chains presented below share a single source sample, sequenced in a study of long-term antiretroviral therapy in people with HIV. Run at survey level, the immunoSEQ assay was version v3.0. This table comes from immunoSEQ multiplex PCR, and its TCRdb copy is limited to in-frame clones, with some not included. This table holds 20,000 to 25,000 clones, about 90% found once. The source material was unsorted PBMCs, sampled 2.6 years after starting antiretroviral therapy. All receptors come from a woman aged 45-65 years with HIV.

CDR3 loop: CASSPNREYQPQHF. The CDR3 DNA follows: TGTGCCAGCTCACCGAACAGGGAATATCAGCCCCAGCATTTT. The chain uses TRBV18 and TRBJ1-5; maybe TRBD1 (6 bases). The CDR3 totals 14 residues. The germline V and J ends were trimmed by 3 bases and 5 bases, with 11 bases remaining between them. Germline CDR1 and CDR2: KGHSH and LQKENI.

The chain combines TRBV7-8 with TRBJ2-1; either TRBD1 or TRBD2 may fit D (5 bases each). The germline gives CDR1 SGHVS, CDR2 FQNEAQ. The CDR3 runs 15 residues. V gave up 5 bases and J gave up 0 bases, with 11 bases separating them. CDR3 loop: CASSLGPSSYNEQFF. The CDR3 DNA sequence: TGTGCCAGCAGCCTGGGACCTAGCTCCTACAATGAGCAGTTCTTC.

In nucleotides, the CDR3 is TGCGCCAGCAGTCAAGACGGGACAGGACGGGGCAATCAGCCCCAGCATTTT. This gives the protein CASSQDGTGRGNQPQHF. J is TRBJ1-5 and V is TRBV23-1, with 8 bases lining up with TRBD1. TRBV23-1 is identified as an open reading frame with a role that is uncertain. J gave up 2 bases and V 2 bases, and 8 bases lay outside the gene matches. This CDR3 contains 17 residues.

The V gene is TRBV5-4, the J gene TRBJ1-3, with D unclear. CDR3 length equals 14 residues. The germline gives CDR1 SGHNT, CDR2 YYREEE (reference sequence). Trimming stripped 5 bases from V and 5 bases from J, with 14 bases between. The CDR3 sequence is CASSTVVDRNTIYF. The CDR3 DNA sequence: TGTGCCAGCAGTACCGTGGTGGATCGAAACACCATATATTTT.

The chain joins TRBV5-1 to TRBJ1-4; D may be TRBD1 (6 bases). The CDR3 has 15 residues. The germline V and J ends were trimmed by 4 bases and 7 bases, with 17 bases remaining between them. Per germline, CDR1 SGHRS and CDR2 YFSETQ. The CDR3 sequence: CASSLGQGLVEKLFF. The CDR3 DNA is TGCGCCAGCAGCCTAGGCCAGGGGCTGGTTGAAAAACTGTTTTTT.

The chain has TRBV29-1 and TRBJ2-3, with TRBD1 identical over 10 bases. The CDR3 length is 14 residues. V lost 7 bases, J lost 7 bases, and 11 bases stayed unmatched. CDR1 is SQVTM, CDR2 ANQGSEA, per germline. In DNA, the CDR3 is TGCAGCGCCCATCACCCGACAGGGGGCTATACGCAGTATTTT. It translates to CSAHHPTGGYTQYF.

CDR3 region: CASSPRLSNQPQHF. The CDR3 bases are TGTGCCAGCAGTCCTAGACTTAGCAATCAGCCCCAGCATTTT. The chain employs TRBV28 and TRBJ1-5, with D hard to call. Trimming removed 5 bases at V and 0 bases at J, with 8 bases between. Germline V gene lookup returns CDR1 MDHEN and CDR2 SYDVKM. The CDR3 is 14 amino acids.

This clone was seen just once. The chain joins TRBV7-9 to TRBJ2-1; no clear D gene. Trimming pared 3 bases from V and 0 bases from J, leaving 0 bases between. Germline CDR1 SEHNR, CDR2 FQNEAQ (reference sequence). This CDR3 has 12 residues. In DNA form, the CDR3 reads TGTGCCAGCAGCTTCTCCTACAATGAGCAGTTCTTC. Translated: CASSFSYNEQFF.

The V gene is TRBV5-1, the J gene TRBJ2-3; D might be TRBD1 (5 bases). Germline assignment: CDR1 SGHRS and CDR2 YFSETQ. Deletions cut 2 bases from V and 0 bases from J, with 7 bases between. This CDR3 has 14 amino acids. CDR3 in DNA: TGCGCCAGCAGCTTATGGACAAGCACAGATACGCAGTATTTT. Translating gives CASSLWTSTDTQYF.

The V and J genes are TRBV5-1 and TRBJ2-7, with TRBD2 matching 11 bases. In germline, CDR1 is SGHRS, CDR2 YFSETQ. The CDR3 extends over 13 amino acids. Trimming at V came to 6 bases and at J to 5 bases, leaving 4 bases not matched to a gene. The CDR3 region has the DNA TGCGCCAGCATGGGACTAGCGGACCACGAGCAGTACTTC. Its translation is CASMGLADHEQYF.

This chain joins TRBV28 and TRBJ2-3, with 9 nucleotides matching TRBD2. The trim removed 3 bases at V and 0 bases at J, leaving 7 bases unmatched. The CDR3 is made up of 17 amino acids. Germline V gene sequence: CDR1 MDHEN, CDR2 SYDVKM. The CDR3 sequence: CASSLNPTSGSTDTQYF. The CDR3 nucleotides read TGTGCCAGCAGTTTGAACCCAACTAGCGGGAGCACAGATACGCAGTATTTT.

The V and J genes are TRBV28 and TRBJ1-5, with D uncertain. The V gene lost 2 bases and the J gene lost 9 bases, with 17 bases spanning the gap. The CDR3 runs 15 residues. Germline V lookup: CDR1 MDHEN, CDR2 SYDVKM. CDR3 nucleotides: TGTGCCAGCAGTTTACTAGCGGAGCACCTCGGGCCCCAGCATTTT. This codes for CASSLLAEHLGPQHF.

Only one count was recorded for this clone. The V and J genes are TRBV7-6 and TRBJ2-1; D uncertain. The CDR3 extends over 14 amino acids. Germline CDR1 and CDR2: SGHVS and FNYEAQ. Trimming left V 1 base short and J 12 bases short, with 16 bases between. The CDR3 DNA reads TGTGCCAGCAGCTTAGATCGGTCAGCCCCTCCGCAGTTCTTC. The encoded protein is CASSLDRSAPPQFF.

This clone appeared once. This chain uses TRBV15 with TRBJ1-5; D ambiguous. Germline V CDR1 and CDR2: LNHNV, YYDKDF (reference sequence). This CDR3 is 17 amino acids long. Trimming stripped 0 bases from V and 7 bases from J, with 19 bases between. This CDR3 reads CATSRDLGQVRYQPQHF. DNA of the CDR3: TGTGCCACCAGCAGAGATTTAGGGCAGGTGAGATACCAGCCCCAGCATTTT.

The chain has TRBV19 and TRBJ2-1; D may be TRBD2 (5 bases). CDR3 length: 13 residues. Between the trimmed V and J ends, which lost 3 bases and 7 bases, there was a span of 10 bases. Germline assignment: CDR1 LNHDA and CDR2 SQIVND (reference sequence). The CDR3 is CASSIRGGNEQFF. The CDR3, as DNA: TGTGCCAGTAGTATTCGGGGTGGGAATGAGCAGTTCTTC.

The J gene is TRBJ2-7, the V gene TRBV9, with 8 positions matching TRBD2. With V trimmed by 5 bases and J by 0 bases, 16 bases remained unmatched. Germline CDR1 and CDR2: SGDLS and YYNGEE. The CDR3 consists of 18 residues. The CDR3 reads CASSRGTVGTRTSYEQYF. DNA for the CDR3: TGTGCCAGCAGTAGAGGGACGGTCGGGACTAGGACCTCCTACGAGCAGTACTTC.

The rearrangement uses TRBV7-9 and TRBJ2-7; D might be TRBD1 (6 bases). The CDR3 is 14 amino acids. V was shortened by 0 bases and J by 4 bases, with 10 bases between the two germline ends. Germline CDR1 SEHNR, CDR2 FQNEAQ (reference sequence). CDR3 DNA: TGTGCCAGCAGCTTAGCGCTGGGGGCATACGAGCAGTACTTC. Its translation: CASSLALGAYEQYF.

DNA of the CDR3: TGTGCCAGCAGCTTGTCGGGACACCTTAACTATGGCTACACCTTC. Translating it yields CASSLSGHLNYGYTF. The chain is built from TRBV5-8 and TRBJ1-2, with D possibly TRBD1 on 6 matching bases. Trimming took off 1 base at V and 1 base at J, with 11 bases between the two ends. Germline CDR1 SGHTS, CDR2 YDEGEE. The CDR3 has 15 amino acids.

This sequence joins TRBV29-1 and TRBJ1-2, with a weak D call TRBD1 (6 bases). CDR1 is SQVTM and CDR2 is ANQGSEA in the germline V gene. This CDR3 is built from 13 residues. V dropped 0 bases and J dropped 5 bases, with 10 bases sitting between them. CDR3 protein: CSVEDRGWYGYTF. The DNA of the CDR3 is TGCAGCGTTGAAGACAGGGGATGGTATGGCTACACCTTC.

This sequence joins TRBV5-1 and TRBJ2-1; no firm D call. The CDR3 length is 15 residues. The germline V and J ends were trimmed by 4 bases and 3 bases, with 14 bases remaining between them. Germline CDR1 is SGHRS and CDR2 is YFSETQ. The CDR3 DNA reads TGCGCCAGCAGCCTGGGCCCAACCATCTACAATGAGCAGTTCTTC. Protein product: CASSLGPTIYNEQFF.

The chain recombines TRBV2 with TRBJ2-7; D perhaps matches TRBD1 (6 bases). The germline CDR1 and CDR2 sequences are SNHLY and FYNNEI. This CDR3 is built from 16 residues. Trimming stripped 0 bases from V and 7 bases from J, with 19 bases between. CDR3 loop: CASSEAPRGHPTEQYF. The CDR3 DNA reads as TGTGCCAGCAGTGAAGCGCCGAGGGGACACCCTACGGAGCAGTACTTC. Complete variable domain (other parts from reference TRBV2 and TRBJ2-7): EPEVTQTPSHQVTQMGQEVILRCVPISNHLYFYWYRQILGQKVEFLVSFYNNEISEKSEIFDDQFSVERPDGSNFTLKIRSTKLEDSAMYFCASSEAPRGHPTEQYFGPGTRLTVT.

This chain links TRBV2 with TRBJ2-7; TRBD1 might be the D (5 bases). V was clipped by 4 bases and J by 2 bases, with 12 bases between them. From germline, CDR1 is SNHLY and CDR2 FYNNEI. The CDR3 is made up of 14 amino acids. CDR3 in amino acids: CASSALDSTYEQYF. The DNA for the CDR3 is TGTGCCAGCAGTGCCCTTGACAGCACCTACGAGCAGTACTTC. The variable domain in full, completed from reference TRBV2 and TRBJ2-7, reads EPEVTQTPSHQVTQMGQEVILRCVPISNHLYFYWYRQILGQKVEFLVSFYNNEISEKSEIFDDQFSVERPDGSNFTLKIRSTKLEDSAMYFCASSALDSTYEQYFGPGTRLTVT.

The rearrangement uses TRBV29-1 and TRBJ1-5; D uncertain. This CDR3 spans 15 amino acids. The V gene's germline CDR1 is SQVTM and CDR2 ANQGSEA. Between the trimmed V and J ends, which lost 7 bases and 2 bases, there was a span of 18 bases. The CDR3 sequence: CSAADGFLGNQPQHF. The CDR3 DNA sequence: TGCAGCGCCGCAGATGGATTCCTGGGCAATCAGCCCCAGCATTTT.

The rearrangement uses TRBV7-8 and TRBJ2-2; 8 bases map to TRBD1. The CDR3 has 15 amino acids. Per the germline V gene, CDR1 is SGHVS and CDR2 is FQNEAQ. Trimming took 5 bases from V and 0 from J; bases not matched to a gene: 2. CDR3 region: CASSRTGTNTGELFF. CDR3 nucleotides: TGTGCCAGCAGCCGGACAGGGACGAACACCGGGGAGCTGTTTTTT. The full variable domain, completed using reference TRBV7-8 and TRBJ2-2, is GAGVSQSPRYKVAKRGQDVALRCDPISGHVSLFWYQQALGQGPEFLTYFQNEAQLDKSGLPSDRFFAERPEGSVSTLKIQRTQQEDSAVYLCASSRTGTNTGELFFGEGSRLTVL.

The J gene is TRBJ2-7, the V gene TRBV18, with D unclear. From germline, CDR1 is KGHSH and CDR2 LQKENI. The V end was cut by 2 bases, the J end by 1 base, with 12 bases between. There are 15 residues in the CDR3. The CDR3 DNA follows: TGTGCCAGCTCACCATCGCCAGGCGAATCCTACGAGCAGTACTTC. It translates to CASSPSPGESYEQYF.